This TCR beta chain comes out of a study of shared clonotypes between healthy human individuals. As for the study in general: There were three CD4 naive, three CD4 memory, two CD8 naive and one CD8 memory plates per donor.

This CDR3 has 13 residues. Trimming removed 2 bases at V and 2 bases at J, with 6 bases between. Germline V CDR1 and CDR2: KGHSH, LQKENI. Healthy HIV-negative adults with no recent acute infections or vaccinations were recruited as donors. Only Caucasian adults living in Nashville, Tennessee served as donors. The repertoire was sequenced with immunoSEQ multiplex PCR; TCRdb's copy has only in-frame clones and lacks some. The table has 1.5 million to 1.9 million clones, approximately 98% seen once. J is TRBJ1-1 and V is TRBV18; no clear D. Sequences were obtained from naive CD4+ T cells sorted from blood. Subset indicated: CD45RA+ positively selected. This sequence was found in a man aged 30-40 years in good health. Here the CDR3 reads CASSPYDNTEAFF. CDR3 nucleotide sequence: TGTGCCAGCTCACCATACGACAACACTGAAGCTTTCTTT. Looking up the rest from reference TRBV18 and TRBJ1-1 gives the full variable domain: NAGVMQNPRHLVRRRGQEARLRCSPMKGHSHVYWYRQLPEEGLKFMVYLQKENIIDESGMPKERFSAEFPKEGPSILRIQQVVRGDSAAYFCASSPYDNTEAFFGQGTRLTVV.